This section outlines one T cell receptor (beta chain) sequence together with its context. Its cognate antigen is unknown. There are 12 residues in the CDR3. V was pared by 5 bases and J by 8 bases, with 12 bases between. This sample is part of a study of CD8 T cells in ankylosing spondylitis. Study-level findings and limits: In peripheral blood, disease-linked CD8+ clones occurred at relatively low frequencies.

Libraries for TCR beta were made by quantitative 5'-RACE with molecular barcodes. TCRdb reanalysed the 5' RACE reads using MiXCR and keeps one entry per CDR3 protein. The sample records roughly 280,000 distinct CDR3 sequences, over 15% being singletons. The sample consisted of blood, either unsorted or a sorted T cell fraction (not recorded which). The receptor was derived from a male donor with ankylosing spondylitis or in good health (not recorded which). The chain uses TRBV12-3 or TRBV12-4 and TRBJ1-2; TRBD1 might be the D (6 bases). The CDR3 spells CASSKGGFGYTF. CDR3 nucleotide sequence: TGTGCCAGCAGTAAAGGGGGGTTCGGCTACACCTTC.